The entry below gives a single T cell receptor beta chain sequence along with its context. Its antigen is undetermined. This sample is part of a study of identifying expanded T cells in peripheral blood. No infections or other immune events were documented during collection. TCRdb's table, derived via immunoSEQ multiplex PCR, lists solely in-frame clones and lacks some. This sample carries under 100,000 clones, more than 75% of them seen once, and the ten largest clones take just under 4.5%. Broader study findings: Differentially abundant clones: roughly 1.2 between replicates, roughly 16 at 2 to 3 weeks, 19 to 20 at four. Across healthy donors, higher total template counts meant significantly greater roughly two-week count variance.

V lost 3 bases, J lost 7 bases, and 13 bases lay in between. The CDR3 is 14 amino acids. Germline V gives CDR1 MDHEN, CDR2 SYDVKM. Sequencing input: blood. This TCR was recovered from a person aged 18-70 years in good health. The rearrangement links TRBV28 to TRBJ2-1, with TRBD2 as a possible D gene (6 bases). CDR3 region: CASSFLEGKNEQFF. The CDR3, as DNA: TGTGCCAGCAGTTTTTTGGAGGGGAAAAATGAGCAGTTCTTC.